This T cell receptor beta chain was profiled in a study of regulatory T cells in long-lasting Graves disease. This clonotype was seen many times. What it binds is not known. The time point: newly diagnosed GD, antithyroid drugs for less than 3 months. The TCR library was made from RNA that had been extracted from PBMCs in TRIzol. All patients originated from an endocrinology department located in Xi'an, China. Study-wide points: Reduced TCR diversity was observed in persistent Graves' patients versus newly diagnosed patients. Segments TRBV28, TRBJ1-2 and TRBJ2-5 showed preferential usage in persistent disease.

The ends were cut back, 10 bases at V and 4 bases at J, with 10 bases in the middle. The CDR3 is 11 residues long. CDR1 is MDHEN, CDR2 SYDVKM, per germline. According to the study, TCR beta libraries were built with iRepertoire HTBI primers and CDR3-region Arm-PCR. MiXCR, run by TCRdb on the multiplex PCR reads, gives a single entry per CDR3 protein. The sample consists of some 320,000 distinct CDR3 sequences, more than 15% of them appearing once. This clonotype was obtained from a female donor with Graves disease. Source: peripheral blood mononuclear cells (PBMCs), taken at new diagnosis, from a patient treated with antithyroid drugs. V usage is TRBV28 and J usage is TRBJ2-5; TRBD2 might be the D (5 bases). The CDR3 loop reads CATHEGETQYF. CDR3 nucleotides: TGTGCCACGCATGAGGGAGAGACCCAGTACTTC.